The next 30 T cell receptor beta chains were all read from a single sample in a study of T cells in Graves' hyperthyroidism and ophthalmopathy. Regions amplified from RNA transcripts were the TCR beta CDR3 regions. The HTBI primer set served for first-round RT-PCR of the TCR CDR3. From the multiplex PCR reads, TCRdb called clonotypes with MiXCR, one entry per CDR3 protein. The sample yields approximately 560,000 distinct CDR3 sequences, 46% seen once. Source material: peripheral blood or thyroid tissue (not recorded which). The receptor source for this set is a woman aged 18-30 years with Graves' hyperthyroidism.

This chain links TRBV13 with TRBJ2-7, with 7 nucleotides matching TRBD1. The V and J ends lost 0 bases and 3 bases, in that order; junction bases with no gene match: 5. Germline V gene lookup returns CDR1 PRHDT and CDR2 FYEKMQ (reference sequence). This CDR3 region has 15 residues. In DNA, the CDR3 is TGTGCCAGCAGCTTAGGACAGGGGCCCCTCTACGAGCAGTACTTC. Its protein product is CASSLGQGPLYEQYF. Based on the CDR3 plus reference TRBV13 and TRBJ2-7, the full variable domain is AAGVIQSPRHLIKEKRETATLKCYPIPRHDTVYWYQQGPGQDPQFLISFYEKMQSDKGSIPDRFSAQQFSDYHSELNMSSLELGDSALYFCASSLGQGPLYEQYFGPGTRLTVT.

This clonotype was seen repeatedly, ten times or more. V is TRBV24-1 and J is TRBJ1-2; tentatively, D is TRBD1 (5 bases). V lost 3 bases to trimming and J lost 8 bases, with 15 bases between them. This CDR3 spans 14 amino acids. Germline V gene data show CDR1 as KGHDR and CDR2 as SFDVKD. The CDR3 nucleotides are TGTGCCACCAGTGATGGCAGGGCCCGGCGGGGCTACACCTTC. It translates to CATSDGRARRGYTF.

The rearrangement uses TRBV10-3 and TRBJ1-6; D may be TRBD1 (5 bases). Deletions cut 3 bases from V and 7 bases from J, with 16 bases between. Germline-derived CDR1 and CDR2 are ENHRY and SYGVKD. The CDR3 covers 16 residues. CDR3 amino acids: CAISDTGTQENSPLHF. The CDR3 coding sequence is TGTGCCATCAGTGACACCGGGACCCAAGAAAATTCACCCCTCCACTTT.

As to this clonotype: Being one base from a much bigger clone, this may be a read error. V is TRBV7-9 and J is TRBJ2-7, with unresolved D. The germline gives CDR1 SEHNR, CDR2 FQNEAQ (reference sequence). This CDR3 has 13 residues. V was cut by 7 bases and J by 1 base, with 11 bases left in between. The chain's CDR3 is CASTPRISYEQYF. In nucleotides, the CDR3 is TGTGCCAGCACGCCGCGAATTTCCTACGAGCAGTACTTC.

CDR3 sequence: CASSLPLGVTEAFF. CDR3 nucleotide sequence: TGTGCCAGCAGCCTGCCCCTCGGGGTTACTGAAGCTTTCTTT. The chain joins TRBV7-2 to TRBJ1-1; no clear D. This CDR3 spans 14 amino acids. Trimming stripped 5 bases from V and 5 bases from J, with 15 bases between. Germline lookup yields CDR1 SGHTA and CDR2 FQGNSA.

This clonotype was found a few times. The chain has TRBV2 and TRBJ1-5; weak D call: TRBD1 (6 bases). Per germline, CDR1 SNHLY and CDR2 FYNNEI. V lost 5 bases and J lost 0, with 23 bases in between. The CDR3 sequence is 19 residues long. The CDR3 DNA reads TGTGCCAGCAGTCCCGCCGGGACAACCACTTTCTATAGCAATCAGCCCCAGCATTTT. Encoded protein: CASSPAGTTTFYSNQPQHF.

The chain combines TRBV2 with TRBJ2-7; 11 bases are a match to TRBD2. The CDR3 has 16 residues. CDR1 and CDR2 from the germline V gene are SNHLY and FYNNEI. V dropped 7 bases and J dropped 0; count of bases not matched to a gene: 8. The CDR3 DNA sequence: TGTGCCAGCACCGGACTAGCGGGCGGGATCTCCTACGAGCAGTACTTC. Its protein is CASTGLAGGISYEQYF.

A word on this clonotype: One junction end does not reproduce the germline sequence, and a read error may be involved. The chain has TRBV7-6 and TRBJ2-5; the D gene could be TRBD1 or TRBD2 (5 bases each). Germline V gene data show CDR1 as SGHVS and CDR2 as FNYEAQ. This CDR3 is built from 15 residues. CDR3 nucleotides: TGTGCCAGCAGCTCTTTTTTGGGGGAACAAGAGGCCCAGTACTTC. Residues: CASSSFLGEQEAQYF.

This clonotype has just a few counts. CDR3 protein: CASSLQAQLGGEQYF. The CDR3, as DNA: TGCGCCAGCAGCTTGCAGGCACAATTGGGCGGCGAGCAGTACTTC. The chain combines TRBV5-1 with TRBJ2-7; D remains ambiguous. CDR3 length equals 15 residues. Germline-derived CDR1 and CDR2 are SGHRS and YFSETQ. V lost 1 base, J lost 6 bases, and 17 bases lay in between.

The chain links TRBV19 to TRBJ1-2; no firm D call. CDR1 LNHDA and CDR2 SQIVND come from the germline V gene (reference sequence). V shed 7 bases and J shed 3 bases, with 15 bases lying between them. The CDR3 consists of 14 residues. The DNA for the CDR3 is TGTGCCAGTAAAGGTGGGCTAGCCGACTATGGCTACACCTTC. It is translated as CASKGGLADYGYTF. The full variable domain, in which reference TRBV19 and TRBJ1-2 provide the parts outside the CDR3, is DGGITQSPKYLFRKEGQNVTLSCEQNLNHDAMYWYRQDPGQGLRLIYYSQIVNDFQKGDIAEGYSVSREKKESFPLTVTSAQKNPTAFYLCASKGGLADYGYTFGSGTRLTVV.

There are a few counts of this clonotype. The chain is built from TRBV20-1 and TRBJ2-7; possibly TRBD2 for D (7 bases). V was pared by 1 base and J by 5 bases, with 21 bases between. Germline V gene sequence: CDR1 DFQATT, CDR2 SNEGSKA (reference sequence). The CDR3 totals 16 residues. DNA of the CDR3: TGCAGTGCTAGAGGGGGGGGCGATGGAGGGAGCGACGAGCAGTACTTC. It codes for CSARGGGDGGSDEQYF.

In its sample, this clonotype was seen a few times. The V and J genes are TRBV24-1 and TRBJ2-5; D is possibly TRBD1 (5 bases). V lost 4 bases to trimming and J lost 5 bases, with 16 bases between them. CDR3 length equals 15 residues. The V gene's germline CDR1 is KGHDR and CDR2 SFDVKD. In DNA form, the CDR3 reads TGTGCCACCAGTGACCCCCGCCCAGGGATGGAGACCCAGTACTTC. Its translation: CATSDPRPGMETQYF.

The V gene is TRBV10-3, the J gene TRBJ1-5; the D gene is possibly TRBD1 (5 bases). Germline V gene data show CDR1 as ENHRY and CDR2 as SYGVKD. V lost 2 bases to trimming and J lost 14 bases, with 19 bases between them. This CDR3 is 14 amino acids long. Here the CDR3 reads CAISEGALSSYEHF. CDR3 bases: TGTGCCATCAGTGAGGGGGCCTTAAGCTCCTACGAGCATTTT.

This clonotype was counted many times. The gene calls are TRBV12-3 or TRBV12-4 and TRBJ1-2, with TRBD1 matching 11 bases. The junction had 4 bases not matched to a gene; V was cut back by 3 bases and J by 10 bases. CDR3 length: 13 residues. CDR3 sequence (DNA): TGTGCCAGCAGTTTGAGGGACAGGGGGGACTACACCTTC. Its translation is CASSLRDRGDYTF.

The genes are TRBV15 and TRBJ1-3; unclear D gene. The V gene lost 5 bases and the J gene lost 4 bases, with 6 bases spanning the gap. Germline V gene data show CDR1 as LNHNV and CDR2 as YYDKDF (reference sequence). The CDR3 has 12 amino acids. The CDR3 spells CATSQPGNTIYF. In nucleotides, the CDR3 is TGTGCCACCAGCCAACCGGGAAACACCATATATTTT.

The CDR3 sequence: CASSSVEQETQYF. The CDR3 DNA sequence: TGTGCCAGCAGCTCCGTTGAGCAAGAGACCCAGTACTTC. The chain has TRBV7-9 and TRBJ2-5; no firm D call. CDR1 is SEHNR, CDR2 FQNEAQ, per germline (reference sequence). The CDR3 has 13 amino acids. V gave up 4 bases and J gave up 2 bases, with 8 bases separating them.

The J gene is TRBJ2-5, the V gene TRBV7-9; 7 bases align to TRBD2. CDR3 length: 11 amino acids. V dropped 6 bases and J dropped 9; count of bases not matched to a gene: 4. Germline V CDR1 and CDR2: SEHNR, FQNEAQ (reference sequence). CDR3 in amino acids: CASSPREAQYF. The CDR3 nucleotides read TGTGCCAGCAGTCCCCGGGAGGCCCAGTACTTC.

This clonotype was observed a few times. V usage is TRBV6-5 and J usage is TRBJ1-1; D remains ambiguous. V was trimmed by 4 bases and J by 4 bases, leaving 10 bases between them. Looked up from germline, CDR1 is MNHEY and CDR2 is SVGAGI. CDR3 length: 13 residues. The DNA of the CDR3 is TGTGCCAGCAGTTTTTGGGAGGGCACTGAAGCTTTCTTT. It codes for CASSFWEGTEAFF.

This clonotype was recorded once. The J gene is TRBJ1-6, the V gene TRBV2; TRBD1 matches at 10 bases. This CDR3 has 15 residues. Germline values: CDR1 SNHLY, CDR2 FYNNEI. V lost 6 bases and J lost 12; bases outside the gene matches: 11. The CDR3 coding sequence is TGTGCCAGCAGCGCCGGGACAGGGGCCACCCGACCCCTCCACTTT. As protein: CASSAGTGATRPLHF.

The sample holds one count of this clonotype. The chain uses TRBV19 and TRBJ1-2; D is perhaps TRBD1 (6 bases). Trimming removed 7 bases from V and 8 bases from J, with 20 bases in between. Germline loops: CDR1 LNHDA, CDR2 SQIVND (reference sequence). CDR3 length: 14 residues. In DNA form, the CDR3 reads TGTGCCAGTACCAAGACAGGTGGGGATGGAGGCTACACCTTC. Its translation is CASTKTGGDGGYTF. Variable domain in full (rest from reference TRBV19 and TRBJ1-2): DGGITQSPKYLFRKEGQNVTLSCEQNLNHDAMYWYRQDPGQGLRLIYYSQIVNDFQKGDIAEGYSVSREKKESFPLTVTSAQKNPTAFYLCASTKTGGDGGYTFGSGTRLTVV.

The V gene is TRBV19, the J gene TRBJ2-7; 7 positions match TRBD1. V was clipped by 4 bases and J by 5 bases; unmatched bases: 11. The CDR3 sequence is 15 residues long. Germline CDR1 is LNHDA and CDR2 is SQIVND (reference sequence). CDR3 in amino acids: CASSNPGDSKNEQYF. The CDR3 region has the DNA TGTGCCAGTAGTAATCCCGGGGACAGCAAGAACGAGCAGTACTTC.

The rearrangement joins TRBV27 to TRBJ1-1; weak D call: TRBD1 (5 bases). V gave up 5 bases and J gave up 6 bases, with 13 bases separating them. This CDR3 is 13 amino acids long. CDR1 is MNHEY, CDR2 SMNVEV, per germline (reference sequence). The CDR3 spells CASSALTVSEAFF. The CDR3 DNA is TGTGCCAGCAGTGCCCTGACAGTGTCTGAAGCTTTCTTT.

The CDR3 DNA reads TGTGCCAGTAGTTCGGGGCTAGGAAGTTACGAGCAGTACTTC. Its protein product is CASSSGLGSYEQYF. The V and J genes are TRBV19 and TRBJ2-7; the D gene could be TRBD1 or TRBD2 (5 bases each). This CDR3 has 14 residues. Germline V gene lookup returns CDR1 LNHDA and CDR2 SQIVND (reference sequence). The germline V and J ends were trimmed by 5 bases and 4 bases, with 15 bases remaining between them.

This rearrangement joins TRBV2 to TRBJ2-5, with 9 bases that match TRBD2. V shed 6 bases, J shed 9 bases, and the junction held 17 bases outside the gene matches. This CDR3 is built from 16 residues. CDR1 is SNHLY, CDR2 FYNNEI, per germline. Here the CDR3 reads CASSRLTSGPSGAQYF. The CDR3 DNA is TGTGCCAGCAGCCGTTTGACTAGCGGCCCCTCTGGGGCCCAGTACTTC.

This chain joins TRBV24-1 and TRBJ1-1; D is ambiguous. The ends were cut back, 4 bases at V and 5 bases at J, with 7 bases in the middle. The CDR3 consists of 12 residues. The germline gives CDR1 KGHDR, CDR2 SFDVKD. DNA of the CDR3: TGTGCCACCAGTGACCCGAGGACTGAAGCTTTCTTT. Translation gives CATSDPRTEAFF.

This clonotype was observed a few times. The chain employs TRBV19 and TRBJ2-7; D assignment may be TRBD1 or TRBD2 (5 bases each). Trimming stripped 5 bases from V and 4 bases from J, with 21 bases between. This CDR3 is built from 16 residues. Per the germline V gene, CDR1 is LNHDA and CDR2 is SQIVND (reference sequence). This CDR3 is CASSYHLRDGWYEQYF. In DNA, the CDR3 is TGTGCCAGTAGTTACCACCTCCGGGACGGATGGTACGAGCAGTACTTC.

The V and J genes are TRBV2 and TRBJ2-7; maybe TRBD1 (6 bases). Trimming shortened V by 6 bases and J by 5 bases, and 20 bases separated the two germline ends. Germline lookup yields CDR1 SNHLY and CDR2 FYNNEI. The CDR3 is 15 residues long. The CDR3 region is CASRRQVLAMDEQYF. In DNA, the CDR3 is TGTGCCAGCAGGAGACAGGTTTTGGCTATGGACGAGCAGTACTTC.

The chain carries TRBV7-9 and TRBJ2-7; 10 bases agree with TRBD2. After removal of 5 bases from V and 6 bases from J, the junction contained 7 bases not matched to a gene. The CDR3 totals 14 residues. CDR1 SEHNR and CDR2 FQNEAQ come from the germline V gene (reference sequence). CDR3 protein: CASSAGLALGEQYF. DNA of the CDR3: TGTGCCAGCAGCGCGGGACTAGCGCTGGGCGAGCAGTACTTC. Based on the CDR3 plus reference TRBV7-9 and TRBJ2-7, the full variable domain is DTGVSQNPRHKITKRGQNVTFRCDPISEHNRLYWYRQTLGQGPEFLTYFQNEAQLEKSRLLSDRFSAERPKGSFSTLEIQRTEQGDSAMYLCASSAGLALGEQYFGPGTRLTVT.

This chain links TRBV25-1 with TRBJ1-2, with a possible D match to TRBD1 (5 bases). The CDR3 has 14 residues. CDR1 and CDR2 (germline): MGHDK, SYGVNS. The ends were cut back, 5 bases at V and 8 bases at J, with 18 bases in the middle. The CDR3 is CASSTSGVPLGYTF. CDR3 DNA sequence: TGTGCCAGCAGTACCTCGGGGGTACCGTTGGGCTACACCTTC.

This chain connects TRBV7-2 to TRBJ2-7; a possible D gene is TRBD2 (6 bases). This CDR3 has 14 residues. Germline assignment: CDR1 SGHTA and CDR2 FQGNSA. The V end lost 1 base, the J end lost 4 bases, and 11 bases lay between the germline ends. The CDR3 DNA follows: TGTGCCAGCAGCTTAGTGACGGGAGTTTACGAGCAGTACTTC. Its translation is CASSLVTGVYEQYF.